This record covers a single TCR beta chain. The antigen is undetermined. These data belong to a study of cytomegalovirus exposure and HLA in healthy donors. General study findings and limits: Diagnosis of cytomegalovirus status made by the classifier reportedly showed high specificity and sensitivity. Among donors in an Asian-associated ancestry cluster, a later analysis reportedly found fewer N-insertions than the roughly 650-donor mean.

CDR3 length equals 15 residues. Germline V gene data show CDR1 as MNHEY and CDR2 as SMNVEV (reference sequence). Trimming took off 5 bases at V and 0 bases at J, with 11 bases between the two ends. The PCR ran on 60 Vbeta and 13 Jbeta primers. Profiled with immunoSEQ multiplex PCR; TCRdb holds only in-frame clones, not every one. Of about 220,000 clones in the sample, 82% were seen once. The receptor's source is a woman in her thirties or forties in good health and CMV-seropositive. The rearrangement uses TRBV27 and TRBJ1-5; D is perhaps TRBD1 (6 bases). The sequenced sample consisted of PBMCs. The CDR3 DNA sequence: TGTGCCAGCAGTGACGGACAGACTAGCAATCAGCCCCAGCATTTT. Amino acids: CASSDGQTSNQPQHF.